These 25 T cell receptor beta chains came from one sample sequenced in a study of PD-L1 blockade in urothelial cancer. Indicated time point: pretreatment peripheral blood. Sequenced by immunoSEQ multiplex PCR; TCRdb stores in-frame clones only, minus some. The sample shows 70,000 to 95,000 clones, roughly 90% of them seen only once. Sequenced material: PBMCs, taken around atezolizumab (anti-PD-L1) treatment. The source is a woman older than 75 with urothelial cancer.

The gene calls are TRBV28 and TRBJ1-5; unclear D gene. This CDR3 contains 16 residues. The V and J ends lost 6 bases and 1 base respectively, with 16 bases between them. The germline CDR1 and CDR2 sequences are MDHEN and SYDVKM. Here the CDR3 DNA reads TGTGCCAGCAGCCGTAGGAGGGTATCGAGCAATCAGCCCCAGCATTTT. Translation: CASSRRRVSSNQPQHF.

The CDR3 is CASSQVDRAHTEAFF. The DNA for the CDR3 is TGTGCCAGCAGCCAAGTGGACAGGGCCCACACTGAAGCTTTCTTT. The chain carries TRBV4-2 and TRBJ1-1; TRBD1 matches at 8 bases. This CDR3 comprises 15 residues. Unmatched junction bases numbered 4, after V lost 1 base and J lost 3 bases. Per the germline V gene, CDR1 is LGHNA and CDR2 is YNFKEQ.

This clone was seen a single time. The chain recombines TRBV19 with TRBJ2-1, with D hard to call. Germline V gene sequence: CDR1 LNHDA, CDR2 SQIVND (reference sequence). The CDR3 consists of 15 residues. V was pared by 5 bases and J by 2 bases, with 13 bases between. The CDR3 is CASSEPTTPYNEQFF. CDR3 coding DNA: TGTGCCAGTAGTGAGCCCACCACCCCCTACAATGAGCAGTTCTTC.

The chain couples TRBV5-6 to TRBJ1-2, with 8 bases aligning to TRBD1. Germline lookup yields CDR1 SGHDT and CDR2 YYEEEE. V shed 2 bases, J shed 7 bases, and the junction held 10 bases outside the gene matches. The CDR3 extends over 15 amino acids. The CDR3 is CASSLVGGQVAGYTF. Here the CDR3 DNA reads TGTGCCAGCAGCTTAGTGGGGGGACAGGTTGCTGGCTACACCTTC.

The CDR3 reads CASTIGQGEAFF. CDR3 nucleotide sequence: TGTGCCAGCACCATCGGACAGGGGGAAGCTTTCTTT. The V and J genes are TRBV28 and TRBJ1-1, with 9 bases aligning to TRBD1. The junction had 5 bases not matched to a gene; V was cut back by 7 bases and J by 8 bases. The length of the CDR3 is 12 residues. The germline CDR1 and CDR2 sequences are MDHEN and SYDVKM.

The chain couples TRBV27 to TRBJ2-5; possible D gene TRBD2, 5 bases. CDR1 is MNHEY and CDR2 is SMNVEV in the germline V gene (reference sequence). The CDR3 is made up of 17 amino acids. V gave up 5 bases and J gave up 1 base, with 20 bases separating them. CDR3 coding DNA: TGTGCCAGCAGTCCCCACCTAAATACTAGAGGCCAAGAGACCCAGTACTTC. Translated, it gives CASSPHLNTRGQETQYF.

The V and J genes are TRBV5-1 and TRBJ2-5, with 9 bases that match TRBD2. Trimming at V came to 4 bases and at J to 2 bases, leaving 3 bases not matched to a gene. Germline V lookup: CDR1 SGHRS, CDR2 YFSETQ. CDR3 length equals 14 residues. The DNA of the CDR3 is TGCGCCAGCAGCCCTAGCGGGATTCAAGAGACCCAGTACTTC. This encodes CASSPSGIQETQYF.

The rearrangement joins TRBV9 to TRBJ2-7; a weak D match, TRBD2 (6 bases). The CDR3 runs 15 residues. V was clipped by 3 bases and J by 2 bases, with 15 bases between them. CDR1 is SGDLS, CDR2 YYNGEE, per germline. CDR3 sequence: CASSASGSETYEQYF. The DNA for the CDR3 is TGTGCCAGCAGCGCGAGCGGGTCGGAAACCTACGAGCAGTACTTC.

This chain connects TRBV4-1 to TRBJ2-3; 10 nucleotides match TRBD2. After removal of 1 base from V and 6 bases from J, the junction contained 7 bases not matched to a gene. Germline-derived CDR1 and CDR2 are MGHRA and YSYEKL. The CDR3 totals 16 residues. CDR3 in DNA: TGCGCCAGCAGCCAAGTTTTAGCGGGAGGAAGGGATACGCAGTATTTT. This encodes CASSQVLAGGRDTQYF.

Here the CDR3 reads CASSPRGSGANVLTF. In DNA form, the CDR3 reads TGTGCCAGCAGCCCCAGGGGATCTGGGGCCAACGTCCTGACTTTC. The gene calls are TRBV7-8 and TRBJ2-6; TRBD1 might be the D (6 bases). From germline, CDR1 is SGHVS and CDR2 FQNEAQ. With 5 bases removed from V and 1 base from J, the gap between germline ends came to 9 bases. The CDR3 spans 15 residues. Filled out from reference TRBV7-8 and TRBJ2-6, the complete variable domain reads GAGVSQSPRYKVAKRGQDVALRCDPISGHVSLFWYQQALGQGPEFLTYFQNEAQLDKSGLPSDRFFAERPEGSVSTLKIQRTQQEDSAVYLCASSPRGSGANVLTFGAGSRLTVL.

Only a few counts were recorded for this clone. The V and J genes are TRBV9 and TRBJ1-1; no definite D call. The CDR3 covers 14 residues. Trimming removed 0 bases at V and 6 bases at J, with 12 bases between. The germline gives CDR1 SGDLS, CDR2 YYNGEE. The CDR3 loop is CASSVAVGRPEAFF. The CDR3 region has the DNA TGTGCCAGCAGCGTAGCGGTTGGGAGGCCTGAAGCTTTCTTT. The full variable domain, rest sourced from reference TRBV9 and TRBJ1-1, is DSGVTQTPKHLITATGQRVTLRCSPRSGDLSVYWYQQSLDQGLQFLIQYYNGEERAKGNILERFSAQQFPDLHSELNLSSLELGDSALYFCASSVAVGRPEAFFGQGTRLTVV.

Concerning this clone itself: The junction departs from the called germline gene at one end, perhaps through a read error. The CDR3: CASTLLGSYEQYF. CDR3 DNA sequence: TGTGCCAGCACTTTACTCGGGAGCTACGAGCAGTACTTC. V and J are TRBV27 and TRBJ2-7; tentative D call: TRBD2 (6 bases). This CDR3 comprises 13 residues. Germline CDR1 is MNHEY and CDR2 is SMNVEV (reference sequence).

Concerning this clone itself: This same CDR3 is encoded by further DNA sequences in the sample. The chain couples TRBV14 to TRBJ1-1, with 7 bases identical to TRBD1. Germline CDR1 is SGHDN and CDR2 is FVKESK. Trimming cost V 1 base and J 8 bases; bases outside gene matches: 4. There are 13 residues in the CDR3. The CDR3 sequence: CASSQGGQTEAFF. The CDR3 DNA reads TGTGCCAGCAGCCAAGGGGGACAGACGGAAGCTTTCTTT.

The count of this clone is one. This chain connects TRBV15 to TRBJ2-1; 8 bases match TRBD2. V shed 1 base, J shed 6 bases, and the junction held 5 bases outside the gene matches. The CDR3 sequence is 15 residues long. Germline V lookup: CDR1 LNHNV, CDR2 YYDKDF (reference sequence). The CDR3 region is CATSRVSSGGNEQFF. For the CDR3, the DNA is TGTGCCACCAGCAGAGTATCCAGCGGGGGCAATGAGCAGTTCTTC.

This chain connects TRBV28 to TRBJ1-4, with D perhaps matching TRBD1 (6 bases). Germline V lookup: CDR1 MDHEN, CDR2 SYDVKM. V was clipped by 5 bases and J by 5 bases, with 30 bases between them. The CDR3 spans 20 residues. Written as DNA, the CDR3 is TGTGCCAGCAGTCGTGGGGTGGGTGTTAGGTCCAGGGGCGCAAATGAAAAACTGTTTTTT. This translates into CASSRGVGVRSRGANEKLFF.

The chain is built from TRBV5-1 and TRBJ2-1; D might be TRBD2 (5 bases). This CDR3 has 14 amino acids. The germline V gene has CDR1 SGHRS and CDR2 YFSETQ. V gave up 0 bases and J gave up 6 bases, with 10 bases separating them. The CDR3 here is CASSLERLGNEQFF. The CDR3 DNA follows: TGCGCCAGCAGCTTGGAGCGGCTGGGCAATGAGCAGTTCTTC.

This clone occurred a few times. The chain uses TRBV30 and TRBJ2-7, with D possibly matching TRBD2 (6 bases). This CDR3 is built from 12 residues. The germline gives CDR1 GTSNPN, CDR2 SVGIG (reference sequence). Trimming stripped 0 bases from V and 13 bases from J, with 16 bases between. The CDR3 spells CAWSVRTGDLYF. The CDR3, as DNA: TGTGCCTGGAGTGTAAGGACGGGGGACCTCTACTTC.

The V and J genes are TRBV7-3 and TRBJ2-1; D might be TRBD2 (5 bases). Trimming took 5 bases from V and 4 from J, leaving 9 bases between them. CDR1 and CDR2 (germline): SGHTA, FQGTGA. The CDR3 spans 13 residues. The CDR3 sequence is CASSGPGYNEQFF. In nucleotides, the CDR3 is TGTGCCAGCAGCGGACCGGGATACAATGAGCAGTTCTTC.

Details on this clone: This same CDR3 is encoded by further DNA sequences in the sample. The chain recombines TRBV5-1 with TRBJ2-5; 10 bases map to TRBD2. This CDR3 region has 14 residues. Germline V gene lookup returns CDR1 SGHRS and CDR2 YFSETQ. Trimming removed 5 bases from V and 5 bases from J; junction bases left unmatched: 6. The CDR3 loop reads CASSKAGGGETQYF. The CDR3 nucleotides read TGCGCCAGCAGTAAAGCGGGAGGGGGGGAGACCCAGTACTTC.

The rearrangement joins TRBV19 to TRBJ2-1; TRBD1 agrees at 8 bases. The CDR3 is 15 residues long. V shed 10 bases, J shed 6 bases, and the junction held 14 bases outside the gene matches. Germline CDR1 reads LNHDA; CDR2 reads SQIVND (reference sequence). CDR3 in amino acids: CATRKDRVSGNEQFF. The CDR3 DNA follows: TGTGCCACCCGAAAGGACAGGGTTTCGGGCAATGAGCAGTTCTTC.

Turning to this clone: This sample includes further DNA sequences coding for the same CDR3. CDR3 coding DNA: TGTGCCAGCACTGGCCAGGGAGGGCAGCCCCAGCATTTT. Residues: CASTGQGGQPQHF. The rearrangement uses TRBV2 and TRBJ1-5, with D perhaps matching TRBD1 (5 bases). Germline CDR1 reads SNHLY; CDR2 reads FYNNEI. This CDR3 spans 13 amino acids. Trimming left V 7 bases short and J 7 bases short, with 14 bases between.

The V call is TRBV19, the J call TRBJ2-6; D is uncertain. The CDR3 is made up of 13 amino acids. Trimming stripped 7 bases from V and 0 bases from J, with 4 bases between. Looked up from germline, CDR1 is LNHDA and CDR2 is SQIVND (reference sequence). The CDR3 loop is CASTVSGANVLTF. The CDR3 region has the DNA TGTGCCAGTACTGTCTCTGGGGCCAACGTCCTGACTTTC.

The count of this clone is one. The chain joins TRBV15 to TRBJ2-2; D may be TRBD2 (7 bases). There are 16 residues in the CDR3. V shed 5 bases and J shed 4 bases, with 17 bases lying between them. The germline gives CDR1 LNHNV, CDR2 YYDKDF (reference sequence). CDR3 sequence: CATSPLRGAATGELFF. In DNA, the CDR3 is TGTGCCACCAGCCCCCTCCGGGGGGCTGCCACCGGGGAGCTGTTTTTT.

As concerns this clone: In the same sample, other DNA sequences code for this CDR3. The chain links TRBV5-1 to TRBJ2-7, with D hard to call. Germline assignment: CDR1 SGHRS and CDR2 YFSETQ. This CDR3 spans 12 amino acids. Trimming pared 0 bases from V and 2 bases from J, leaving 3 bases between. The DNA for the CDR3 is TGCGCCAGCAGCTTGGACACCTACGAGCAGTACTTC. It yields the protein CASSLDTYEQYF.

V is TRBV7-3 and J is TRBJ2-2; D might be TRBD2 (5 bases). The CDR3 runs to 12 residues. The V gene lost 5 bases and the J gene lost 10 bases, with 11 bases spanning the gap. CDR1 is SGHTA and CDR2 is FQGTGA in the germline V gene. The CDR3 loop reads CASSTGIAELFF. In nucleotides, the CDR3 is TGTGCCAGCAGCACCGGGATTGCGGAGCTGTTTTTT.